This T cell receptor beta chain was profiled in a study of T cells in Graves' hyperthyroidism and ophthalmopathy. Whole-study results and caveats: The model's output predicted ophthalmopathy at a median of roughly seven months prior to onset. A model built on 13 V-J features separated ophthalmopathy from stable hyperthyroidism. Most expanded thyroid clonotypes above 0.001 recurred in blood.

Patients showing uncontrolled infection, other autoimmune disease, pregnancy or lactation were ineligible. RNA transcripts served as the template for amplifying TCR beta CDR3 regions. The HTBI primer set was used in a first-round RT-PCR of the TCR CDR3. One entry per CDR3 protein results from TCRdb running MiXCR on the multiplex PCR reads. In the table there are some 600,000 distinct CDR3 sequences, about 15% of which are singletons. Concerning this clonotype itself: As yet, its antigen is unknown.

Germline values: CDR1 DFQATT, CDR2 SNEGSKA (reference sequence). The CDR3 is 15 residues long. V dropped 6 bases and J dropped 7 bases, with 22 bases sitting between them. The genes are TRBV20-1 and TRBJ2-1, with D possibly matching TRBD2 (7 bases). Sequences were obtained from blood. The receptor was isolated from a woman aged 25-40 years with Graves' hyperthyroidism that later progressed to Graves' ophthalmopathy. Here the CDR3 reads CSALAERERGNEQFF. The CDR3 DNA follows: TGCAGTGCGTTGGCTGAGCGGGAAAGGGGGAATGAGCAGTTCTTC.